This T cell receptor beta chain was observed in a study of cytomegalovirus exposure and HLA in healthy donors (dated by TCRdb to 2016 to 2017). As for the study more broadly: An earlier analysis of 550 to 700 of the donors reported 250 to 350 Gb of sequence data and some 100 million unique TCR beta sequences from 150 million to 200 million T cells. Several DR-DQ haplotypes were handled as single units for association and clustering, since linkage in the cohort was strong. The number of typed donors differed by locus: about 620-640 for A, B, C, DRB1 and DQB1; approximately 520 for DQA1; some 610 for DPA1; and roughly 470 for DPB1. Along with the roughly 700-subject first cohort, a separate validation cohort of over 90 different subjects was used. HLA typing covered class I and class II loci at four-digit resolution. On average, 235,054 unique TCR beta nucleotide sequences were sequenced per donor among some 430 genotyped donors of the cohort, with about 19% of those sequences being non-productive. In an earlier analysis of roughly 540 of the donors, high-throughput TCR beta sequencing was used to judge whether each TCR beta V gene segment behaved as functional or pseudogenic. To study patterns of TCR occurrence, a later analysis re-analyzed previously published TCR beta repertoires from around 670 donors and added high-resolution HLA genotyping. Of the roughly 400 genotyped donors, approximately 82% fell in the genetic ancestry cluster associated with self-reported Caucasian donors. The study used immunosequencing to profile the T cell repertoires of approximately 640 subjects and linked those repertoires to cytomegalovirus serostatus. Genome-wide SNP genotypes for about 60% of the roughly 700 donors were used in a later genetic analysis, which treated that subset as a discovery cohort. The study aimed to test whether signatures of past pathogen exposure could be identified by cataloging public T cell receptors. High-throughput TCR immunosequencing, statistical association of individual TCRs with disease status, and machine learning were combined to predict cytomegalovirus infection status. Every discovery cohort repertoire had been produced on one sequencing platform. Roughly 300 gigabases of sequencing data and 78 million or so unique TCR sequences were included in an early release covering about 700 HLA-typed donors. Alongside the repertoire data, information on donor age, sex, ethnicity and CMV serostatus was compiled. Rather than using new phenotypic data, the later analysis identified candidate immune exposures from TCR beta sequences and from how often those sequences occurred across donors. Overall study results and their limits: According to a later analysis, parvovirus B19, influenza, CMV and Epstein-Barr virus appeared linked to several top co-occurrence clusters. Linkage disequilibrium might explain the correlated functional status among segregating V segments, but an unknown experimental factor could not be excluded. Because counts were too low, seventeen rarely observed V segments, including chromosome 9 orphons, were excluded from the earlier analysis of several hundred of the donors. In an earlier analysis of fewer than 750 of the donors, most TCR beta V segments were observed in productive rearrangements about 87% or about 30% of the time, broadly matching IMGT annotations. Cytomegalovirus status was reported to be diagnosed by the classifier with high specificity and sensitivity in both the original and validation cohorts. A group of highly shared sequence variants was considered likely to be a technical artifact of the sequencing pipeline. It was suggested by the authors that the approach could potentially be generalized to other disease states and immunological phenotypes. In a later analysis, HLA-associated TCR beta chains showed more clonal expansion and lower generation probabilities than non-associated chains that were equally common. V-gene and J-gene trimming of TCR beta chains was associated with a missense DCLRE1C variant in a later genetic analysis, and the association was replicated in an independent cohort. Sequencing depth was assumed to be roughly uniform across donors in the presence/absence analyses, though that assumption may not hold. In a later analysis, most CMV-associated TCR beta chains were found to appear HLA-restricted, with HLA associations seemingly driven largely by CMV exposure. Three of the identified cytomegalovirus-associated TCR beta chains were confirmed in vitro to be specific for cytomegalovirus antigens. Because HLA typing was unavailable for some donors at each locus, only the typed subset was used in association tests. A further reported finding was that TCR beta sequences accurately predicted the HLA-A and HLA-B alleles for most subjects in the first cohort. In the study, approximately 160 TCR beta chains were listed as associated with cytomegalovirus. In a later analysis, the rate of TCR association differed among HLA loci, with DRB1 alleles having the most associated TCRs and HLA-C alleles having the fewest. For the cohort, immune exposure information was limited to CMV serostatus. Across donors, most TCR sequences were observed very rarely, whereas some public TCRs were present in many individuals. Only TCR beta chains were sequenced in this cohort, and the absence of alpha or paired-chain data limited detectable features. At a false discovery rate of 0.05, a later analysis linked about 17,000 TCR beta sequences to specific HLA alleles. In a later genetic analysis, fewer N-insertions in productive TCRs were reported among donors in an Asian-associated ancestry cluster than the roughly 640-donor mean. Strong co-occurrence of HLA alleles, especially DR and DQ, made assigning TCR associations to individual alleles difficult. Some IMGT-functional V segments, including TRBV6-2 and TRBV6-3, could not be distinguished by the 87-base-pair reads and were therefore excluded.

Libraries were built with the immunoSEQ multiplex PCR assay. For the multiplex PCR, a mixture combining 60 forward primers for TCR Vbeta segments and 13 reverse primers for TCR Jbeta segments was used. A multiplex PCR assay on genomic DNA amplified the CDR3 region of rearranged TCR beta genes. The Illumina HiSeq System was used to sequence the amplified TCR beta libraries as 87-base-pair reads. From the authors' description of their analysis: In a later analysis, tens of millions of unique TCR beta chains were counted across the approximately 640 repertoires, and roughly 11 million of these chains were shared by at least two donors. Raw reads were error-corrected and collapsed into unique sequences by a nearest-neighbor algorithm in which closely related sequences were merged to remove PCR and sequencing errors. Alignment of CDR3 sequences to IMGT reference sequences was used to assign V, D and J gene segments. For a sequence to be retained, a match of at least six nucleotides to both a V gene segment and a J gene segment was required. A rearrangement was called productive if the CDR3 had no stop codons and remained in frame with V and J, and every other rearrangement was called non-productive. CDR3 was defined according to IMGT convention as the region running from the second conserved V-encoded cysteine to the conserved J-encoded phenylalanine. In an earlier analysis of around 640 of the donors, sequences lacking an unambiguous match to a single V gene segment were excluded. In an earlier analysis of 587 of the donors, a V segment was called functional when productive rearrangements were above 56.7%, and segregating when the standard deviation between donors exceeded 5%. A statistical classification framework was built for diagnosing cytomegalovirus status from the catalog of TCR beta chain sequences. In a later analysis, TCR nucleotide sequences were compared against IMGT/GENE-DB human TR gene sequences so that V and J genes could be assigned. The TCRdist pipeline was used in a later analysis to assign CDR3 sequences and most-parsimonious VDJ recombination scenarios. In a later analysis, every TCR beta chain was defined by the combination of its CDR3 amino acid sequence and its V-gene family, and reads without a unique V-gene family were dropped. To address suspected cross-contamination and a sequencing artifact, a later analysis removed 592 highly shared, low-generation-probability nucleotide sequences. A later analysis calculated a clonal expansion index for each public chain from normalized within-repertoire ranks of inferred template counts. A later analysis computed generation probabilities with a VDJ recombination model fitted to out-of-frame rearrangements, and checked the results against IGoR. In a later analysis, hypergeometric tests were used to score TCR-TCR, TCR-HLA and TCR-CMV co-occurrence, with a repertoire-size bias correction applied to TCR pairs. To estimate false discovery rates, a later analysis permuted the HLA or CMV assignments 20 times. In a later analysis, co-occurring TCRs were grouped with DBSCAN, and TCRdist sequence similarity was added when clustering was performed within HLA-allele-positive subsets. For co-occurrence clustering, repertoires with fewer than 30,000 or more than 120,000 public chains were excluded, along with a handful of repertoires with anomalous nucleotide sharing. As stored in TCRdb, this immuneACCESS dataset retains in-frame rearrangements with V and J assigned. A fraction of the clones does not appear; measured against another copy, unresolved V genes explain less than half of the discrepancy, and the remainder lacks a known reason. The V and J calls and clone size were taken over from that table, and D and trimming were inferred from the DNA. This sample's listing comprises some 39,000 clones. Roughly 6.2% of the sample is in the top ten clones.

The cohort consisted of 600 to 700 healthy bone marrow donors. All cohort members were sampled while nominally healthy, although unrecorded immune exposures were likely present. The donor was CMV seronegative and belonged to the group of over 300 seronegative cohort members. Every donor gave a peripheral blood sample, and the peripheral blood mononuclear cells from that sample were used for TCR beta sequencing. Genomic DNA extraction from the blood cell samples was performed with the Qiagen DNeasy Blood Extraction Kit. There are 16 amino acids in the CDR3, from cysteine to phenylalanine inclusive. Just the 48-base CDR3 DNA is kept, in frame starting at base 1. Trimming takes 1 base off V and 1 base off J; junction bases not matched to a gene: 6. CDR1 and CDR2 are drawn from the germline V gene: MGHDK, SYGVNS. A remark on this clone: This receptor's antigen is unknown.

Sequences were obtained from PBMCs. This sequence uses TRBV25-1 and TRBJ1-1; TRBD1 matches 7 bases in the middle. The TCR sequence derives from a man aged 25-40 years in good health and CMV-seronegative. The DNA sequence is as follows: TGTGCCAGCAGTGAATGGAGACAGGGACAGAACACTGAAGCTTTCTTT. This encodes CASSEWRQGQNTEAFF.